These 22 T cell receptor beta chains originate from one sample sequenced in a study of blood T cell repertoires in COVID-19. Generated by immunoSEQ multiplex PCR, the TCRdb table keeps only in-frame clones and is missing some. The repertoire holds about 280,000 clones, with roughly 80% as singletons. Sequencing used PBMCs or T cells enriched from blood (not recorded which). These receptors originate from a man aged 35 to 55 who had been exposed to COVID-19.

CDR3 protein: CATGATGKETQYF. The CDR3 bases are TGTGCCACCGGCGCTACAGGGAAAGAGACCCAGTACTTC. The chain carries TRBV24-1 and TRBJ2-5, with D maybe TRBD1 (6 bases). Trimming stripped 9 bases from V and 3 bases from J, with 13 bases between. The CDR3 spans 13 residues. CDR1 KGHDR and CDR2 SFDVKD come from the germline V gene.

This clone appeared a few times. The same CDR3 is also encoded by other DNA sequences in this sample. The chain carries TRBV12-3 or TRBV12-4 and TRBJ1-1, with D maybe TRBD1 (5 bases). V shed 3 bases and J shed 1 base, with 6 bases lying between them. The CDR3 covers 13 residues. The CDR3 DNA reads TGTGCCAGCAGTTTCCAGGGGAACACTGAAGCTTTCTTT. Encoded protein: CASSFQGNTEAFF.

The sample holds a few counts of this clone. Here the CDR3 reads CASTSPASGSGIGGGYTQYF. The CDR3 DNA reads as TGTGCCAGCACATCCCCGGCTAGCGGGAGTGGGATCGGGGGGGGATATACGCAGTATTTT. The chain has TRBV28 and TRBJ2-3; 10 nucleotides match TRBD2. The J segment lost 7 bases and the V segment lost 7 bases, leaving 26 bases of the junction unmatched. Germline values: CDR1 MDHEN, CDR2 SYDVKM. The CDR3 runs 20 residues.

V gene TRBV6-5 combines with J gene TRBJ1-1; TRBD1 aligns across 7 bases. Germline CDR1 is MNHEY and CDR2 is SVGAGI. The V and J ends lost 10 bases and 1 base, in that order; junction bases with no gene match: 3. This CDR3 region has 12 residues. In DNA, the CDR3 is TGTGCCACCCAGGGGGGGAACACTGAAGCTTTCTTT. This codes for CATQGGNTEAFF.

The chain links TRBV6-2 or TRBV6-3 to TRBJ2-7; 15 positions agree with TRBD2. This CDR3 contains 16 residues. V was clipped by 2 bases and J by 4 bases; unmatched bases: 3. CDR1 and CDR2 from the germline V gene are MNHEY and SVGEGT. This CDR3 reads CASSYGGTSGRYEQYF. The DNA of the CDR3 is TGTGCCAGCAGTTACGGCGGGACTAGCGGGAGGTACGAGCAGTACTTC.

V gene TRBV19 combines with J gene TRBJ1-1; D remains unclear. The CDR3 covers 15 residues. Germline V gene data show CDR1 as LNHDA and CDR2 as SQIVND (reference sequence). Deletions cut 0 bases from V and 0 bases from J, with 8 bases between. The CDR3 sequence: CASSIDPQVNTEAFF. The CDR3 DNA reads as TGTGCCAGTAGTATAGATCCCCAGGTGAACACTGAAGCTTTCTTT.

The chain combines TRBV7-2 with TRBJ2-1; TRBD2 aligns across 12 bases. Trimming took 8 bases from V and 0 from J; bases not matched to a gene: 8. The CDR3 covers 17 residues. Per germline, CDR1 SGHTA and CDR2 FQGNSA. CDR3 sequence (DNA): TGTGCCAGCCGCACCCGGACTAGCGGGATCTCCTACAATGAGCAGTTCTTC. Its protein product is CASRTRTSGISYNEQFF.

The chain couples TRBV2 to TRBJ1-3; 9 nucleotides line up with TRBD1. CDR1 and CDR2 (germline): SNHLY, FYNNEI. J lost 7 bases, V lost 11 bases, and 12 bases had no gene match. The CDR3 is 14 residues long. Here the CDR3 DNA reads TGTGCCGTCAAATACCGGGACAGGGACAACACCATATATTTT. This gives the protein CAVKYRDRDNTIYF.

The V call is TRBV3-1 (or the pseudogene TRBV3-2), the J call TRBJ1-2, with D hard to call. The CDR3 spans 13 residues. V lost 3 bases and J 7 bases, leaving 12 bases between the germline ends. CDR1 and CDR2 (germline): LGHDT, YNNKEL (reference sequence). As DNA, the CDR3 is TGTGCCAGCAGCCATCCCCTTTTTAGTGGCTACACCTTC. This translates into CASSHPLFSGYTF.

The rearrangement joins TRBV5-4 to TRBJ2-3; 14 nucleotides align to TRBD2. The CDR3 covers 18 residues. J gave up 4 bases and V 4 bases, and 11 bases lay outside the gene matches. Germline assignment: CDR1 SGHNT and CDR2 YYREEE (reference sequence). The CDR3 here is CASSPDPTTSGRADTQYF. The CDR3 nucleotides are TGTGCCAGCAGCCCAGACCCGACGACTAGCGGGAGGGCAGATACGCAGTATTTT.

The chain employs TRBV10-3 and TRBJ1-2; 8 nucleotides agree with TRBD1. V gave up 5 bases and J gave up 8 bases; unmatched junction bases: 13. Germline lookup yields CDR1 ENHRY and CDR2 SYGVKD. This CDR3 contains 15 residues. As DNA, the CDR3 is TGTGCCATCAGTATAGCTGGACAGGGTCGGTCGGGCTACACCTTC. Translated, it gives CAISIAGQGRSGYTF.

This rearrangement joins TRBV4-1 to TRBJ2-1; 12 bases match TRBD2. The CDR3 runs to 17 residues. V was pared by 2 bases and J by 7 bases, with 9 bases of the junction left unmatched. Germline V CDR1 and CDR2: MGHRA, YSYEKL. CDR3 loop: CASSQLLTSGSGNEQFF. The CDR3 nucleotides read TGCGCCAGCAGCCAACTGTTGACTAGCGGGAGTGGGAATGAGCAGTTCTTC.

To note about this clone: The identical CDR3 is also encoded by other nucleotide sequences in the sample. V is TRBV19 and J is TRBJ2-5, with a tentative D call TRBD1 (6 bases). Trimming cost V 3 bases and J 0 bases, with 8 bases left between them. CDR1 LNHDA and CDR2 SQIVND come from the germline V gene (reference sequence). The CDR3 has 14 residues. This CDR3 reads CASSIGGHQETQYF. CDR3 nucleotide sequence: TGTGCCAGTAGTATTGGGGGCCACCAAGAGACCCAGTACTTC.

The chain employs TRBV10-3 and TRBJ2-1; D is possibly TRBD2 (6 bases). The CDR3 consists of 16 residues. Germline CDR1 is ENHRY and CDR2 is SYGVKD. V was shortened by 7 bases and J by 4 bases, with 20 bases between the two germline ends. The CDR3 loop reads CAITPEKRGEYNEQFF. The CDR3 DNA follows: TGTGCCATCACGCCCGAGAAGCGCGGGGAGTACAATGAGCAGTTCTTC.

V is TRBV30 and J is TRBJ2-1; D is ambiguous. The CDR3 is made up of 15 amino acids. Germline CDR1 reads GTSNPN; CDR2 reads SVGIG (reference sequence). The V gene lost 0 bases and the J gene lost 0 bases, with 9 bases spanning the gap. CDR3 nucleotides: TGTGCCTGGAGTGTAGGAAGCGTCTCCTACAATGAGCAGTTCTTC. Amino acid sequence: CAWSVGSVSYNEQFF.

The chain links TRBV5-8 to TRBJ1-5; TRBD1 is a possible D gene (6 bases). Trimming cost V 6 bases and J 3 bases, with 13 bases left between them. CDR3 length equals 14 residues. Germline V CDR1 and CDR2: SGHTS, YDEGEE. The CDR3 DNA is TGTGCCAGCAAGCCCAGGGGAGACAATCAGCCCCAGCATTTT. Its translation is CASKPRGDNQPQHF.

This sequence joins TRBV5-1 and TRBJ2-4; 10 bases match TRBD2. The CDR3 is 18 amino acids. Per germline, CDR1 SGHRS and CDR2 YFSETQ. After removal of 3 bases from V and 1 base from J, the junction contained 10 bases not matched to a gene. This chain's CDR3 is CASSWTLAGAGAKNIQYF. CDR3 DNA: TGCGCCAGCAGCTGGACCCTAGCGGGAGCGGGGGCCAAAAACATTCAGTACTTC.

The chain employs TRBV28 and TRBJ1-2, with D perhaps TRBD1 (6 bases). Germline CDR1 reads MDHEN; CDR2 reads SYDVKM. This CDR3 has 12 residues. V lost 5 bases, J lost 7 bases, and 11 bases lay in between. CDR3 in amino acids: CASSGGASGYTF. Written as DNA, the CDR3 is TGTGCCAGCAGTGGGGGGGCTTCTGGCTACACCTTC.

The chain combines TRBV5-6 with TRBJ2-2; D perhaps matches TRBD1 (5 bases). Between the trimmed V and J ends, which lost 0 bases and 4 bases, there was a span of 7 bases. Looked up from germline, CDR1 is SGHDT and CDR2 is YYEEEE. CDR3 length equals 14 residues. The CDR3 loop reads CASSLGQSTGELFF. The CDR3 nucleotides are TGTGCCAGCAGCTTGGGACAGTCCACCGGGGAGCTGTTTTTT.

Turning to this clone: The sample carries other DNA sequences with the same CDR3. J is TRBJ1-2 and V is TRBV30, with D tentatively TRBD1 (5 bases). The V gene lost 2 bases and the J gene lost 2 bases, with 9 bases spanning the gap. Germline V lookup: CDR1 GTSNPN, CDR2 SVGIG (reference sequence). The CDR3 has 13 residues. The CDR3 bases are TGTGCCTGGAGTTTGGGGGGGAACTATGGCTACACCTTC. Protein product: CAWSLGGNYGYTF.

This clone was observed a single time. The genes are TRBV6-5 and TRBJ1-2; possibly TRBD1 for D (5 bases). CDR1 MNHEY and CDR2 SVGAGI come from the germline V gene. V lost 6 bases to trimming and J lost 0 bases, with 11 bases between them. The length of the CDR3 is 14 residues. The CDR3 loop reads CASRSDSTNYGYTF. The CDR3 DNA reads TGTGCCAGCAGATCCGACAGTACTAACTATGGCTACACCTTC.

This chain joins TRBV29-1 and TRBJ2-7; D is ambiguous. V lost 0 bases and J 9 bases, leaving 9 bases between the germline ends. CDR1 and CDR2 (germline): SQVTM, ANQGSEA. The CDR3 is 11 residues long. The CDR3 nucleotides read TGCAGCGTTGAAGATGCGACTTTGCAGTACTTC. Its translation: CSVEDATLQYF.